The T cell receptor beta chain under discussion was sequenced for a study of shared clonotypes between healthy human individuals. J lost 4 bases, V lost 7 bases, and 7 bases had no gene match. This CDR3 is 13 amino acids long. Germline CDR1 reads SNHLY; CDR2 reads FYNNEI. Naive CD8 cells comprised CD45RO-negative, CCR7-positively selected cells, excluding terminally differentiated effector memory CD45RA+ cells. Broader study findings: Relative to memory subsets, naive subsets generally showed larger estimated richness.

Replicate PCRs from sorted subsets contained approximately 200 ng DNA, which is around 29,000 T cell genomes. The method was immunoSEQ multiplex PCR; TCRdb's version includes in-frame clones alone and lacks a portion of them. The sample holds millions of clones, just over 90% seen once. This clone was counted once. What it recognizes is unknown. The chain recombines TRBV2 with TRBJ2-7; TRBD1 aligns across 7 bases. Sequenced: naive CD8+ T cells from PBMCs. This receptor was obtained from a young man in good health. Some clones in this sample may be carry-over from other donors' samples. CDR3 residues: CASKIGQAYEQYF. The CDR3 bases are TGTGCCAGCAAGATCGGACAGGCTTACGAGCAGTACTTC.